The clone carrying this TCR beta chain has just a few counts. A second PCR of roughly 6 to 12 cycles used a sample-barcoded 5' primer and a J-beta primer mix. TCRdb itself ran the 5' RACE reads through MiXCR, one entry per CDR3 protein. The sample has roughly 1.6 million distinct CDR3 sequences, about 35% seen once. This record belongs to a study of blood T cells in healthy people across ages. The germline V gene encodes CDR1 SNHLY and CDR2 FYNNEI. CDR3 length: 14 residues. Trimming stripped 8 bases from V and 4 bases from J, with 16 bases between. The TCR originated in a woman between 25 and 40 years old in good health. This sequence joins TRBV2 and TRBJ2-3, with D perhaps matching TRBD2 (6 bases). The sample was blood. The CDR3 DNA reads TGTGCCAGCCGATGGAGGGCCTCCCCAGATACGCAGTATTTT. The encoded protein is CASRWRASPDTQYF.